The TCR beta chain described here comes from a study of T cell repertoires in cytomegalovirus infection. TCRdb recomputed calls from the reads with MiXCR, one row per CDR3 protein. The table records about 110,000 distinct CDR3 sequences, about 33% of them present only once. This clonotype was detected a few times. Its antigen is as yet unknown. Trimming left V 9 bases short and J 3 bases short, with 15 bases between. This CDR3 is 13 amino acids long. From germline, CDR1 is MNHGY and CDR2 SAAAGT. The sequence derives from a human donor in good health (CMV status not recorded). Some clones in this sample may be carry-over from other donors' samples. The rearrangement uses TRBV6-8 and TRBJ2-7, with TRBD2 as a possible D gene (5 bases). This material consisted of CD8+ T cells from cultured PBMCs, taken from culture after CMV antigen stimulation. CDR3 loop: CASGNGEGYEQYF. The CDR3 DNA reads TGTGCCAGTGGGAATGGAGAGGGCTACGAGCAGTACTTC.